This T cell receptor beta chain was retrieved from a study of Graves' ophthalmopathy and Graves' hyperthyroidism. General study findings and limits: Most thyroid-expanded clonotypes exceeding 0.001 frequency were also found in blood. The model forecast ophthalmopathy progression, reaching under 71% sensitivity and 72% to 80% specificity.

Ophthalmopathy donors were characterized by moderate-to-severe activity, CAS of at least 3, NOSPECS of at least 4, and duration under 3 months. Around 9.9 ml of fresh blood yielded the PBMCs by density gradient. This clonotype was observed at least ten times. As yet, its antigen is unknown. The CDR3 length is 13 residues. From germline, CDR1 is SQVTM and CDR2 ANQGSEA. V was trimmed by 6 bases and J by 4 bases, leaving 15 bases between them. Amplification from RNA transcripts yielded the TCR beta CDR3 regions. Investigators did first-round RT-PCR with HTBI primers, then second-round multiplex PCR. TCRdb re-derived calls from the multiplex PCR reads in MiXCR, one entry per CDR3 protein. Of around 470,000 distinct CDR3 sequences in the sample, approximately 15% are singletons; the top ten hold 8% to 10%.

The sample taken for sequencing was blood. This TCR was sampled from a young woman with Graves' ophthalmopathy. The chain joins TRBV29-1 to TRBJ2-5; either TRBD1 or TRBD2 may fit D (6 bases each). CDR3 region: CSVDGGGGETQYF. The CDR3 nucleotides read TGCAGCGTCGACGGAGGGGGAGGAGAGACCCAGTACTTC.